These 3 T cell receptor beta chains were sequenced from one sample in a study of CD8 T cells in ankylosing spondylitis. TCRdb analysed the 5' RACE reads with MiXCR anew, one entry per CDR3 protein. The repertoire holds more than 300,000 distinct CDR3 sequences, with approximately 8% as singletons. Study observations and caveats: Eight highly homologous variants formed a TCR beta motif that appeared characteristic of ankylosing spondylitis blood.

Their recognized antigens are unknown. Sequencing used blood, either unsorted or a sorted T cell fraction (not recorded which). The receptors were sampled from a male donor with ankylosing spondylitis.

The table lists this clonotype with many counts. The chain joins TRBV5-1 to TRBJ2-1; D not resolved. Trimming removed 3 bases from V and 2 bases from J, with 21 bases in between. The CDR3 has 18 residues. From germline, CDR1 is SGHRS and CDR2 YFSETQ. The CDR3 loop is CASSSAPSRQGAYNEQFF. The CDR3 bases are TGCGCCAGCAGCTCAGCCCCTTCGCGGCAAGGAGCCTACAATGAGCAGTTCTTC.

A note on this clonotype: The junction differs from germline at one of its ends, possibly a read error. The CDR3 region is CASSPRLTTGELFF. For the CDR3, the DNA is TGTGCTAGCAGCCCACGACTTACCACCGGGGAGCTGTTTTTT. V and J are TRBV7-7 and TRBJ2-2; no definite D call. The length of the CDR3 is 14 residues. Germline CDR1 and CDR2: SSHAT and FNYEAQ (reference sequence).

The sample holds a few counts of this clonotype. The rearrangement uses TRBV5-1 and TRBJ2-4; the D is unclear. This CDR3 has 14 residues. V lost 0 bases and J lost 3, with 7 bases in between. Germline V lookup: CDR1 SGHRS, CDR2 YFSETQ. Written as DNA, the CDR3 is TGCGCCAGCAGCTTGGGCTCGAACAAAAACATTCAGTACTTC. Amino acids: CASSLGSNKNIQYF.